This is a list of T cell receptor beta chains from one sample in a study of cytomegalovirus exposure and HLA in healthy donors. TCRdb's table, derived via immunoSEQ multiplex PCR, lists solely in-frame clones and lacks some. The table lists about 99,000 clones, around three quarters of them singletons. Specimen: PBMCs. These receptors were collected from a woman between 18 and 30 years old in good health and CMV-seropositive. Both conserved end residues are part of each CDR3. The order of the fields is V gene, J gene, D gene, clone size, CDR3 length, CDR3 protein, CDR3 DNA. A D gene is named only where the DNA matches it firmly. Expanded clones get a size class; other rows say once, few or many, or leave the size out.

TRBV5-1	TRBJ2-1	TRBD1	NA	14	CASSGDRGGNEQFF	TGCGCCAGCAGCGGGGACAGGGGCGGCAATGAGCAGTTCTTC
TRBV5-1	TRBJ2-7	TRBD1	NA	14	CASSFGTDFSEQYF	TGCGCCAGCAGCTTTGGGACAGATTTCTCCGAGCAGTACTTC
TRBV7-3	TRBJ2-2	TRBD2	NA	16	CASSLGLAVSPGELFF	TGTGCCAGCAGCTTAGGACTAGCGGTATCCCCCGGGGAGCTGTTTTTT
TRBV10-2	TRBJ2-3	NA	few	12	CASSQATDTQYF	TGCGCCAGCAGCCAAGCTACAGATACGCAGTATTTT
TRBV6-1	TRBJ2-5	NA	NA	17	CASSEAPAGLVQETQYF	TGTGCCAGCAGTGAAGCGCCGGCGGGGTTGGTCCAAGAGACCCAGTACTTC
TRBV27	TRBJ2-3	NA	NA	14	CASSSGTKTDTQYF	TGTGCCAGCAGTTCCGGGACAAAGACAGATACGCAGTATTTT
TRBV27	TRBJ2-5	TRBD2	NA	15	CASSQRAGGQETQYF	TGTGCCAGCAGTCAACGAGCGGGGGGGCAAGAGACCCAGTACTTC
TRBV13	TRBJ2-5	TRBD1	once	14	CASSLGTGQETQYF	TGTGCCAGCAGCTTAGGGACAGGGCAAGAGACCCAGTACTTC
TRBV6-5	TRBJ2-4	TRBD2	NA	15	CASSWTSGSQDIQYF	TGTGCCAGCAGCTGGACTAGCGGGAGTCAAGACATTCAGTACTTC
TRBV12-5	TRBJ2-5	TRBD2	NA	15	CASGQSGVLGETQYF	TGTGCTAGTGGCCAGAGCGGGGTGCTAGGGGAGACCCAGTACTTC
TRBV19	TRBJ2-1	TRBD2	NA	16	CASSITSGTFYNEQFF	TGTGCCAGTAGTATCACTAGCGGGACGTTCTACAATGAGCAGTTCTTC
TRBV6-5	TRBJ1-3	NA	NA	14	CASSYSGLGNTIYF	TGTGCCAGCAGTTATTCAGGTCTCGGAAACACCATATATTTT
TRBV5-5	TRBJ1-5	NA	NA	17	CASSLFSGTPSNQPQHF	TGTGCCAGCAGCTTGTTTTCCGGGACACCTAGCAATCAGCCCCAGCATTTT
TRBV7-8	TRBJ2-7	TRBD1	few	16	CASSSRGTVLSYEQYF	TGTGCCAGCAGCTCTCGTGGGACAGTTCTCTCCTACGAGCAGTACTTC
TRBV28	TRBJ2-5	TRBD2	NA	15	CASSLIAGGWETQYF	TGTGCCAGCAGTCTAATAGCGGGAGGTTGGGAGACCCAGTACTTC
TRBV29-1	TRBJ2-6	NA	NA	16	CSVEDTRLSGANVLTF	TGCAGCGTTGAGGACACACGACTCTCTGGGGCCAACGTCCTGACTTTC